The present entry profiles one T cell receptor (beta chain) with its context. V lost 0 bases, J lost 7 bases, and 10 bases lay in between. Germline V gives CDR1 SGHNT, CDR2 YYREEE (reference sequence). This CDR3 is 14 amino acids long. Assay: immunoSEQ multiplex PCR; the TCRdb copy retains only in-frame clones and omits some. This sample has a few hundred thousand clones; nearly 90% occur once, and the top ten carry about 15%. This sample is part of a study of blood T cell repertoires in COVID-19. Source material: PBMCs or T cells enriched from blood (not recorded which). The chain joins TRBV5-4 to TRBJ1-4; D perhaps matches TRBD1 (5 bases). The clonotype comes from a man aged 25 to 45 who had been exposed to COVID-19. CDR3 bases: TGTGCCAGCAGCTTGGAAGGGGTTGGTGAAAAACTGTTTTTT. This gives the protein CASSLEGVGEKLFF.